What follows are 16 T cell receptor beta chains derived from one specimen sequenced in a study of shared T cell receptors in the human thymus. Here immunoSEQ multiplex PCR was the method, and the copy in TCRdb shows in-frame clones only, minus some. The sample has 630,000 or so clones, 80% to 90% seen once; the top ten hold roughly 0.0094%. The sample was also reused in another study, on human thymus T cells.

What was sequenced was thymocytes. Every receptor here comes from a boy less than two years old with a congenital heart defect.

The genes are TRBV5-4 and TRBJ2-7, with 8 bases lining up with TRBD1. Looked up from germline, CDR1 is SGHNT and CDR2 is YYREEE (reference sequence). The CDR3 has 15 residues. V trimming: 5 bases; J trimming: 4 bases; junction bases outside the gene matches: 11. CDR3 loop: CASRLQSDRGYEQYF. The DNA of the CDR3 is TGTGCCAGCAGACTCCAGTCCGACAGGGGTTACGAGCAGTACTTC. The full variable domain, completed using reference TRBV5-4 and TRBJ2-7, is ETGVTQSPTHLIKTRGQQVTLRCSSQSGHNTVSWYQQALGQGPQFIFQYYREEENGRGNFPPRFSGLQFPNYSSELNVNALELDDSALYLCASRLQSDRGYEQYFGPGTRLTVT.

This chain links TRBV28 with TRBJ1-1; D is undetermined. Trimming cost V 5 bases and J 11 bases, with 27 bases left between them. Germline CDR1 MDHEN, CDR2 SYDVKM. CDR3 length equals 16 residues. CDR3 nucleotide sequence: TGTGCCAGCAGTACCAAAAAGGGTGGGGAGATTGGCCGGGCTTTCTTT. This translates into CASSTKKGGEIGRAFF.

The rearrangement links TRBV28 to TRBJ2-1; 9 bases are shared with TRBD2. Germline lookup yields CDR1 MDHEN and CDR2 SYDVKM. The length of the CDR3 is 13 residues. Trimming removed 8 bases from V and 9 bases from J; junction bases left unmatched: 8. CDR3 loop: CASVRLAGFEQFF. In DNA form, the CDR3 reads TGTGCCAGCGTAAGGCTAGCGGGGTTTGAGCAGTTCTTC. The whole variable domain, filled in from reference TRBV28 and TRBJ2-1, reads DVKVTQSSRYLVKRTGEKVFLECVQDMDHENMFWYRQDPGLGLRLIYFSYDVKMKEKGDIPEGYSVSREKKERFSLILESASTNQTSMYLCASVRLAGFEQFFGPGTRLTVL.

The rearrangement uses TRBV29-1 and TRBJ2-7; TRBD2 agrees at 11 bases. The V and J ends lost 7 bases and 6 bases, in that order; junction bases with no gene match: 11. The V gene's germline CDR1 is SQVTM and CDR2 ANQGSEA. The CDR3 has 14 residues. CDR3 sequence: CSALSGRAYGEQYF. CDR3 DNA: TGCAGCGCCCTTAGCGGGAGGGCCTACGGCGAGCAGTACTTC.

The chain couples TRBV30 to TRBJ1-1, with 7 bases fitting TRBD1. The V and J ends lost 2 bases and 7 bases, in that order; junction bases with no gene match: 13. CDR1 GTSNPN and CDR2 SVGIG come from the germline V gene (reference sequence). CDR3 length equals 15 residues. DNA of the CDR3: TGTGCCTGGAGTTGTATGGCTGACAGGGAAGGTGAAGCTTTCTTT. Translated: CAWSCMADREGEAFF.

This chain joins TRBV28 and TRBJ2-5, with 8 bases aligning to TRBD1. This CDR3 region has 14 residues. Looked up from germline, CDR1 is MDHEN and CDR2 is SYDVKM. The V gene end was trimmed by 8 bases and the J gene end by 4 bases; junction bases not matched to a gene: 9. The CDR3 DNA is TGTGCCAGCGCACAACAGGGGGTTCGAGAGACCCAGTACTTC. This encodes CASAQQGVRETQYF.

The CDR3 spells CASSQVVFSGNTIYF. In nucleotides, the CDR3 is TGTGCCAGCAGCCAAGTAGTCTTCTCTGGAAACACCATATATTTT. V gene TRBV14 combines with J gene TRBJ1-3, with D uncertain. The CDR3 has 15 residues. Germline assignment: CDR1 SGHDN and CDR2 FVKESK. V lost 1 base and J lost 0, with 7 bases in between.

The gene calls are TRBV7-2 and TRBJ2-1, with 7 bases that match TRBD2. Germline V gene sequence: CDR1 SGHTA, CDR2 FQGNSA. Losses at the gene ends were 5 bases for V and 0 bases for J; bases not matched to a gene: 7. The CDR3 loop spans 16 amino acids. As DNA, the CDR3 is TGTGCCAGCAGCCCGAAACTAGCGCCCTCCTACAATGAGCAGTTCTTC. This translates into CASSPKLAPSYNEQFF.

This sequence joins TRBV9 and TRBJ2-2; D is possibly TRBD2 (5 bases). The germline CDR1 and CDR2 sequences are SGDLS and YYNGEE. V shed 4 bases and J shed 7 bases, with 20 bases lying between them. The CDR3 runs 16 residues. The DNA for the CDR3 is TGTGCCAGCAGCACTTGCACAACCCCTGAGGGCGGGGAGCTGTTTTTT. This sequence encodes CASSTCTTPEGGELFF.

This rearrangement joins TRBV7-3 to TRBJ2-2; D not resolved. CDR3 length: 14 residues. CDR1 SGHTA and CDR2 FQGTGA come from the germline V gene. V shed 2 bases and J shed 4 bases, with 8 bases lying between them. This CDR3 is CASSLEQITGELFF. The CDR3 DNA reads TGTGCCAGCAGCTTAGAACAGATCACCGGGGAGCTGTTTTTT.

The J gene is TRBJ1-1, the V gene TRBV27, with D unresolved. The V gene lost 2 bases and the J gene lost 3 bases, with 10 bases spanning the gap. Germline V gives CDR1 MNHEY, CDR2 SMNVEV (reference sequence). The CDR3 consists of 14 residues. CDR3 protein: CASSLEASHTEAFF. The CDR3 coding sequence is TGTGCCAGCAGTTTAGAGGCTTCCCACACTGAAGCTTTCTTT.

The chain combines TRBV5-1 with TRBJ2-1, with 8 bases identical to TRBD2. The CDR3 contains 17 residues. The ends lost 0 bases at V and 2 bases at J; junction bases unmatched: 7. CDR1 is SGHRS and CDR2 is YFSETQ in the germline V gene. Written as DNA, the CDR3 is TGCGCCAGCAGCTTGGCTCAGACTAGCGCGGCCTACAATGAGCAGTTCTTC. Protein sequence: CASSLAQTSAAYNEQFF.

The chain carries TRBV30 and TRBJ1-4, with D possibly matching TRBD1 (5 bases). Germline V gives CDR1 GTSNPN, CDR2 SVGIG (reference sequence). CDR3 length equals 16 residues. V lost 0 bases, J lost 6 bases, and 17 bases lay in between. The CDR3 protein is CAWSVPGTKGDEKLFF. The CDR3, as DNA: TGTGCCTGGAGTGTACCCGGGACTAAAGGTGATGAAAAACTGTTTTTT.

The chain carries TRBV30 and TRBJ1-2; 10 bases agree with TRBD1. CDR1 is GTSNPN and CDR2 is SVGIG in the germline V gene (reference sequence). The ends lost 4 bases at V and 5 bases at J; junction bases unmatched: 7. CDR3 length: 14 amino acids. CDR3: CAWIARQGAYGYTF. CDR3 DNA sequence: TGTGCCTGGATTGCGAGACAGGGGGCTTATGGCTACACCTTC.

The chain joins TRBV7-2 to TRBJ1-4; TRBD1 is a possible D gene (6 bases). The CDR3 is 16 amino acids. Germline V CDR1 and CDR2: SGHTA, FQGNSA. Deletions cut 5 bases from V and 12 bases from J, with 25 bases between. The CDR3 region has the DNA TGTGCCAGCAGCCCGCGGGGGGCGCCGGATAGGATGGAACTGTTTTTT. It yields the protein CASSPRGAPDRMELFF. Based on the CDR3 plus reference TRBV7-2 and TRBJ1-4, the full variable domain is GAGVSQSPSNKVTEKGKDVELRCDPISGHTALYWYRQSLGQGLEFLIYFQGNSAPDKSGLPSDRFSAERTGGSVSTLTIQRTQQEDSAVYLCASSPRGAPDRMELFFGSGTQLSVL.

V gene TRBV30 combines with J gene TRBJ1-1; 8 positions agree with TRBD1. V lost 2 bases and J lost 4; bases outside the gene matches: 12. CDR1 GTSNPN and CDR2 SVGIG come from the germline V gene (reference sequence). The CDR3 length is 16 residues. In DNA form, the CDR3 reads TGTGCCTGGAGTAGCCGCGACAGGGGCCGGGGCACTGAAGCTTTCTTT. Its translation: CAWSSRDRGRGTEAFF.